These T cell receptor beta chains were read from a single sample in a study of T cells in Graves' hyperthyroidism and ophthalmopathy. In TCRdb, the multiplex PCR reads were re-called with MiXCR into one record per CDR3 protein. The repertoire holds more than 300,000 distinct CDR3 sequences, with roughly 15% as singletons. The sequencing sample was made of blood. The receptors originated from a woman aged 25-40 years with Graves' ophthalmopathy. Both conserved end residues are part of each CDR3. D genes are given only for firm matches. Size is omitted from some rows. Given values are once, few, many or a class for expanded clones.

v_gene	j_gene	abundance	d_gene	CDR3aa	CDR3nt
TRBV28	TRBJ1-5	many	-	CASSIGIQPQHF	TGTGCCAGCAGTATCGGGATCCAGCCCCAGCATTTT
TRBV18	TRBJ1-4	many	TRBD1	CASSRDRGRRNEKLFF	TGTGCCAGCTCCCGGGACAGGGGTCGGCGGAATGAAAAACTGTTTTTT
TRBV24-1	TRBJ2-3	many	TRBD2	CATSDSTGTSGVTDTQYF	TGTGCCACCAGTGATTCCACCGGGACTAGCGGGGTCACAGATACGCAGTATTTT
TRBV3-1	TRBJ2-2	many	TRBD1	CASSLRQTGQGVPGELFF	TGTGCCAGCAGCTTACGACAGACGGGACAGGGTGTGCCCGGGGAGCTGTTTTTT
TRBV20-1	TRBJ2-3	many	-	CSVRRGNRDTQYF	TGCAGTGTCCGGAGGGGGAATAGGGATACGCAGTATTTT
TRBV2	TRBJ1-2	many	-	CASSRTTTMAGYTF	TGTGCCAGCAGCAGGACCACAACTATGGCGGGCTACACCTTC
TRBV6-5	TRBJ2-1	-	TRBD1	CASSYKTGVREQFF	TGTGCCAGCAGTTACAAGACAGGGGTTCGCGAGCAGTTCTTC
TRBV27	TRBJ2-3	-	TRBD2	CASSKPGLRRGTQYF	TGTGCCAGCAGCAAACCGGGACTACGGAGGGGTACGCAGTATTTT
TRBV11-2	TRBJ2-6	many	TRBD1	CASSPGQGAPGANVLTF	TGTGCCAGCAGCCCGGGACAGGGGGCTCCTGGGGCCAACGTCCTGACTTTC
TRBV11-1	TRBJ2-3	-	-	CASSLPGGGGTDTQYF	TGTGCCAGCAGCCTCCCCGGAGGGGGGGGCACAGATACGCAGTATTTT
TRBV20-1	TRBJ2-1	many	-	CSALQGGGPFNEQFF	TGCAGTGCCTTACAAGGGGGGGGGCCCTTTAATGAGCAGTTCTTC
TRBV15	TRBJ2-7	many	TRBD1	CATSREGTGTYEQYF	TGTGCCACCAGCAGAGAAGGGACAGGGACCTACGAGCAGTACTTC
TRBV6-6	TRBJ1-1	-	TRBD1	CASSYSRGMMNTEAFF	TGTGCCAGCAGTTACTCCAGGGGGATGATGAACACTGAAGCTTTCTTT
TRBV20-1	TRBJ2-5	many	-	CSARMSGAGTQYF	TGCAGTGCTAGGATGTCAGGTGCCGGGACCCAGTACTTC
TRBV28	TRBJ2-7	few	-	CASSLAGAREQYF	TGTGCCAGCAGTTTGGCGGGGGCGAGAGAGCAGTACTTC
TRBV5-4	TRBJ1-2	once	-	CASSLGQSSYGYTF	TGTGCCAGCAGCTTGGGACAGAGCTCGTATGGCTACACCTTC
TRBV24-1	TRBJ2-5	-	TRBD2	CATSEGLAGGQETQYF	TGTGCCACCAGTGAAGGGCTAGCGGGGGGGCAAGAGACCCAGTACTTC